This section outlines one T cell receptor beta chain sequence together with its context. What this receptor recognizes is not known. Nothing much larger sits one base from this clone, and base qualities are not available. This sample is drawn from a study of T-cell reconstitution after alpha-beta-depleted transplantation in children (dated by TCRdb to 2016 to 2017). Looking at the study overall: Using TCR repertoire profiling, the study quantitatively followed how T-cell immune reconstitution unfolded in children after TCRalphabeta/CD19-depleted allogeneic hematopoietic cell transplantation.

Library construction relied on PCR. The instrument given in TCRdb is Illumina HiSeq 2500. TCR libraries were prepared with molecular barcoding, using unique molecular identifiers to normalize TCRbeta repertoire quantification. The public reads were reanalyzed by TCRdb: fastp trimming at Q25, MiXCR alignment, in-frame beta chains only. Rows merge per CDR3 protein into single entries with the most common DNA and genes. Recorded for this sample are about 610,000 distinct CDR3 sequences; roughly a tenth of them occurred a single time. Less than 5% of the sample goes to the ten largest clones. Its CDR3 holds 14 amino acids, cysteine through phenylalanine. Just CDR3 DNA is preserved here, 42 bases in frame from base 1. Deletion took 5 bases off V and 3 bases off J, with a span of 17 bases between the germline ends. From the germline V gene, CDR1 is SQVTM and CDR2 is ANQGSEA.

In this chain, TRBV29-1 is recombined with TRBJ2-7, and possibly TRBD1, on 6 matching bases. The source of this sequence is a human donor who donated a stem cell graft to a child with acute myeloid leukemia. The specimen comprised PBMCs from the stem cell graft donor, sampled from the stem cell graft. The DNA sequence is as follows: TGCAGCGTTTCCCCCCGGACAGCATACTACGAGCAGTACTTC. It translates as CSVSPRTAYYEQYF.